This T cell receptor beta chain was found in a study of cytomegalovirus exposure and HLA in healthy donors. Study results and limitations: Later genetic work tied a missense DCLRE1C variant to beta-chain V and J trimming. Reported performance of the classifier showed diagnosis of cytomegalovirus status with high specificity and sensitivity. Among TCR sequences, most were rare, though some public TCRs appeared in many donors.

With regard to this clone: Its antigen is unidentified.

The study ran its PCR with 60 Vbeta and 13 Jbeta primers. Produced via immunoSEQ multiplex PCR; TCRdb's table is partial and in-frame only. The data contain around 190,000 clones, 75% to 80% of them seen just once; the ten biggest clones take up about 3.1%. The sequence was collected from a female donor in good health and CMV-seronegative. The sample comprised PBMCs.

CDR3: CAWKRGIERNEQFF. CDR3 sequence (DNA): TGTGCCTGGAAGCGTGGCATAGAAAGGAATGAGCAGTTCTTC. V is TRBV30 and J is TRBJ2-1; D call uncertain. Trimming left V 4 bases short and J 7 bases short, with 17 bases between. The CDR3 loop spans 14 amino acids. The germline V gene has CDR1 GTSNPN and CDR2 SVGIG (reference sequence).